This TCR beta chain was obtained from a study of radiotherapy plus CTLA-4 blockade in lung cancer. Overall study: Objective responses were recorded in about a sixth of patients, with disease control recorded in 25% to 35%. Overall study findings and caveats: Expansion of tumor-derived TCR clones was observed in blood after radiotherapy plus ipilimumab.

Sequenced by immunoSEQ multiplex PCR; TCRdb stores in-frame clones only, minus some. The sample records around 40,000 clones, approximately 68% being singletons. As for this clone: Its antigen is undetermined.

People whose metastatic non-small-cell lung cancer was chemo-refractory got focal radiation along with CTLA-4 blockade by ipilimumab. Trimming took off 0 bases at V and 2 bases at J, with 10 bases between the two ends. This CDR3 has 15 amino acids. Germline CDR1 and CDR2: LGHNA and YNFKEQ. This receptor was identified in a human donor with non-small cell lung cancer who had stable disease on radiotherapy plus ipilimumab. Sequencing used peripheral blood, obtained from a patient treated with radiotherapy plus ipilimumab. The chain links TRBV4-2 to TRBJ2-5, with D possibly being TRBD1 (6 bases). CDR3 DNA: TGTGCCAGCAGCCAAGATTCACAGGGACAAGAGACCCAGTACTTC. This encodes CASSQDSQGQETQYF.